A selection of T cell receptor beta chains follows, all from one sample in a study of control samples from healthy donors and cancer patients. The protocol was immunoSEQ multiplex PCR, while the TCRdb copy is restricted to in-frame clones and leaves out a portion. The data show around 180,000 clones, with about 91% seen just once and around 2% held by the top ten. The sequenced material came from blood. The receptors come from a woman aged 40 to 50 in good health. Both conserved end residues are part of each CDR3. D genes are given only for firm matches. Clone sizes are given selectively: once, few, many, or a class where the clone is expanded.

j_gene: TRBJ2-4
v_gene: TRBV2
abundance: NA
d_gene: NA
CDR3nt: TGTGCCAGCAGTGAGGGCAGGGGTGGGAACATTCAGTACTTC
CDR3aa: CASSEGRGGNIQYF

j_gene: TRBJ2-3
v_gene: TRBV11-2
abundance: NA
d_gene: TRBD1
CDR3nt: TGTGCCAGCAGCTATACAGGGGTGGCAGATACGCAGTATTTT
CDR3aa: CASSYTGVADTQYF

j_gene: TRBJ1-1
v_gene: TRBV19
abundance: few
d_gene: NA
CDR3nt: TGTGCCAGTAGCCCCTACATGAACACTGAAGCTTTCTTT
CDR3aa: CASSPYMNTEAFF

j_gene: TRBJ1-1
v_gene: TRBV5-4
abundance: NA
d_gene: NA
CDR3nt: TGTGCCAGCAGCTTGGAGCAGGGTAACACTGAAGCTTTCTTT
CDR3aa: CASSLEQGNTEAFF

j_gene: TRBJ1-1
v_gene: TRBV6-5
abundance: NA
d_gene: NA
CDR3nt: TGTGCCAGCAGCCCACGAAACACTGAAGCTTTCTTT
CDR3aa: CASSPRNTEAFF

j_gene: TRBJ1-5
v_gene: TRBV6-5
abundance: NA
d_gene: TRBD1
CDR3nt: TGTGCCAGCAGTTTTGCCGGGACAGGGTATCAGCCCCAGCATTTT
CDR3aa: CASSFAGTGYQPQHF

j_gene: TRBJ1-2
v_gene: TRBV6-2/TRBV6-3
abundance: once
d_gene: NA
CDR3nt: TGTGCCAGCAGTCGACAGGCTAACTATGGCTACACCTTC
CDR3aa: CASSRQANYGYTF

j_gene: TRBJ2-7
v_gene: TRBV6-2/TRBV6-3
abundance: NA
d_gene: NA
CDR3nt: TGTGCCAGCAGTTACCGGGTAGTAGCTTCCTACGAGCAGTACTTC
CDR3aa: CASSYRVVASYEQYF

j_gene: TRBJ1-2
v_gene: TRBV7-9
abundance: NA
d_gene: NA
CDR3nt: TGTGCCAGCAGCTTTATATCGGGGAAGGGCTACACCTTC
CDR3aa: CASSFISGKGYTF

j_gene: TRBJ2-1
v_gene: TRBV13
abundance: NA
d_gene: NA
CDR3nt: TGTGCCAGCATCCAATTCGGGACATCGGATGAGCAGTTCTTC
CDR3aa: CASIQFGTSDEQFF

j_gene: TRBJ2-5
v_gene: TRBV2
abundance: NA
d_gene: NA
CDR3nt: TGTGCCAGCACCCTCTTGACAGTCCAAGAGACCCAGTACTTC
CDR3aa: CASTLLTVQETQYF

j_gene: TRBJ1-1
v_gene: TRBV6-5
abundance: few
d_gene: NA
CDR3nt: TGTGCCAGCGGTCTCAGGGAAAGGAGCACTGAAGCTTTCTTT
CDR3aa: CASGLRERSTEAFF

j_gene: TRBJ2-5
v_gene: TRBV7-9
abundance: NA
d_gene: NA
CDR3nt: TGTGCCAGCAGCCAAGAGACCCAGTACTTC
CDR3aa: CASSQETQYF

j_gene: TRBJ1-1
v_gene: TRBV3-1/TRBV3-2
abundance: NA
d_gene: TRBD1
CDR3nt: TGTGCCAGCAGCCGGGACAGGGTCTCTTCGTCAGCTTTCTTT
CDR3aa: CASSRDRVSSSAFF

j_gene: TRBJ1-1
v_gene: TRBV6-5
abundance: NA
d_gene: NA
CDR3nt: TGTGCCAGCAGTTACTCCCCGACAGTATCTGAAGCTTTCTTT
CDR3aa: CASSYSPTVSEAFF

j_gene: TRBJ1-2
v_gene: TRBV21-1
abundance: NA
d_gene: NA
CDR3nt: TGTGCCAGCACGGCAGGCCATAACTATGGCTACACCTTC
CDR3aa: CASTAGHNYGYTF

j_gene: TRBJ2-7
v_gene: TRBV5-1
abundance: NA
d_gene: NA
CDR3nt: TGCGCCAGCAGCGCGCGGCTGGGTTCGGGGGACGAGCAGTACTTC
CDR3aa: CASSARLGSGDEQYF

j_gene: TRBJ1-1
v_gene: TRBV5-4
abundance: NA
d_gene: NA
CDR3nt: TGTGCCAGCAGCTTGGTCAGCGGGACTGAAGCTTTCTTT
CDR3aa: CASSLVSGTEAFF

j_gene: TRBJ1-6
v_gene: TRBV4-1
abundance: NA
d_gene: NA
CDR3nt: TGCGCCAGCAGCCAAGGGGGAACAGACTCCTATAATTCACCCCTCCACTTT
CDR3aa: CASSQGGTDSYNSPLHF

j_gene: TRBJ2-5
v_gene: TRBV5-1
abundance: once
d_gene: TRBD2
CDR3nt: TGCGCCAGCAGCTTGGGGGTAGCGGGGCAAGAGACCCAGTACTTC
CDR3aa: CASSLGVAGQETQYF

j_gene: TRBJ2-3
v_gene: TRBV11-1
abundance: NA
d_gene: NA
CDR3nt: TGTGCCAGCTCCGTCAGGACGCGGGATACGCAGTATTTT
CDR3aa: CASSVRTRDTQYF

j_gene: TRBJ2-7
v_gene: TRBV2
abundance: NA
d_gene: NA
CDR3nt: TGTGCCAGCAGTAGGGACCGATACTACGAGCAGTACTTC
CDR3aa: CASSRDRYYEQYF

j_gene: TRBJ1-6
v_gene: TRBV7-9
abundance: NA
d_gene: NA
CDR3nt: TGTGCCAGCAGCCAGAATATCGAACCCCTCCACTTT
CDR3aa: CASSQNIEPLHF